The rows below give T cell receptor beta chains drawn from one sample of a study of radiotherapy plus CTLA-4 blockade in lung cancer. The assay was immunoSEQ multiplex PCR, and TCRdb's table has in-frame clones only and misses some. The sample carries around 20,000 clones, more than 75% recorded once. The specimen comprised peripheral blood, sampled from a patient treated with radiotherapy plus ipilimumab. These receptors came from a human donor with non-small cell lung cancer whose response to radiotherapy plus ipilimumab could not be evaluated. The CDR3 runs from the conserved cysteine through the conserved F or W. The D gene is left open where the match is weak. For some rows the clone size is stated as once, few or many, or as a class when expanded; others skip it.

J: TRBJ1-1; size: NA; D: NA; V: TRBV7-2; DNA: TGTGCCAGCAGCCTCTGGGGGGGAGGTGGGACTGAAGCTTTCTTT; CDR3: CASSLWGGGGTEAFF
J: TRBJ2-5; size: NA; D: TRBD2; V: TRBV19; DNA: TGTGCCAGTAGTCCCCTAGCGGGGGGATACCAAGAGACCCAGTACTTC; CDR3: CASSPLAGGYQETQYF
J: TRBJ2-1; size: NA; D: NA; V: TRBV5-1; DNA: TGCGCCAGCAGCTTGACTCCGGGACAAGGGAACAATGAGCAGTTCTTC; CDR3: CASSLTPGQGNNEQFF
J: TRBJ2-2; size: NA; D: NA; V: TRBV6-6; DNA: TGTGCCAGCACCGGGGGCACCGGGGAGCTGTTTTTT; CDR3: CASTGGTGELFF
J: TRBJ2-4; size: NA; D: NA; V: TRBV11-2; DNA: TGTGCCAGCAGCTTAGGGGTAGCCATTCAGTACTTC; CDR3: CASSLGVAIQYF
J: TRBJ1-5; size: NA; D: NA; V: TRBV2; DNA: TGTGCCAGCAGGGCCACTAGCAATCAGCCCCAGCATTTT; CDR3: CASRATSNQPQHF
J: TRBJ2-3; size: medium-sized; D: TRBD2; V: TRBV7-2; DNA: TGTGCCAGCAGCTCTAGCGGGAGGGCCCTAGATACGCAGTATTTT; CDR3: CASSSSGRALDTQYF
J: TRBJ1-1; size: NA; D: TRBD1; V: TRBV5-1; DNA: TGCGCCAGCAGCCTTTCAGGGGGCGCGGACACTGAAGCTTTCTTT; CDR3: CASSLSGGADTEAFF
J: TRBJ2-7; size: NA; D: TRBD1; V: TRBV4-1; DNA: TGCGCCAGCAGCCACGGACAGGGGCTAAGCTCCTACGAGCAGTACTTC; CDR3: CASSHGQGLSSYEQYF
J: TRBJ1-3; size: NA; D: NA; V: TRBV5-6; DNA: TGTGCCAGCAGCTTGGCCAGTTCCGACTCTGGAAACACCATATATTTT; CDR3: CASSLASSDSGNTIYF
J: TRBJ2-1; size: NA; D: NA; V: TRBV19; DNA: TGTGCCAGTACCGCGACAGCTCTCTCCTACAATGAGCAGTTCTTC; CDR3: CASTATALSYNEQFF
J: TRBJ1-6; size: NA; D: NA; V: TRBV19; DNA: TGTGCCAGTAGTATACAGGGAAACTCACCCCTCCACTTT; CDR3: CASSIQGNSPLHF
J: TRBJ2-1; size: NA; D: NA; V: TRBV5-1; DNA: TGCGCCAGCAGCCCGATGAGCGGGCCCTACAATGAGCAGTTCTTC; CDR3: CASSPMSGPYNEQFF
J: TRBJ2-2; size: NA; D: TRBD1; V: TRBV27; DNA: TGTGCCAGCAGGGGACAGACTAACACCGGGGAGCTGTTTTTT; CDR3: CASRGQTNTGELFF
J: TRBJ2-1; size: NA; D: NA; V: TRBV18; DNA: TGTGCCAGCTCCCCTCAGAATGAGCAGTTCTTC; CDR3: CASSPQNEQFF
J: TRBJ1-1; size: few; D: NA; V: TRBV7-9; DNA: TGTGCCAGCAGCTTAGCACAGGGAAGAGCTTTCTTT; CDR3: CASSLAQGRAFF
J: TRBJ2-1; size: NA; D: TRBD2; V: TRBV4-3; DNA: TGCGCCAGCAGCCAGGATATGTCTCGCGGGGGTGGGGATGAGCAGTTCTTC; CDR3: CASSQDMSRGGGDEQFF
J: TRBJ2-1; size: NA; D: TRBD1; V: TRBV5-1; DNA: TGCGCCAGCAGCTACGGGACAGGGCCTAGCAATGAGCAGTTCTTC; CDR3: CASSYGTGPSNEQFF
J: TRBJ2-5; size: NA; D: TRBD2; V: TRBV4-1; DNA: TGCGCCAGCAGCCAAGATCAAGGTAGCGGGAGGTCCCGAGAGACCCAGTACTTC; CDR3: CASSQDQGSGRSRETQYF
J: TRBJ1-6; size: NA; D: TRBD1; V: TRBV5-1; DNA: TGCGCCAGCAGCCCGATGGGGACAGGGGCCAATTCACCCCTCCACTTT; CDR3: CASSPMGTGANSPLHF
J: TRBJ1-2; size: once; D: NA; V: TRBV28; DNA: TGTGCATTCAGGGACAATGGGGACTATGGCTACACCTTC; CDR3: CAFRDNGDYGYTF
J: TRBJ2-1; size: NA; D: TRBD2; V: TRBV7-8; DNA: TGTGCCAGCAGTTATAAACGGGAGGGTGAGCAGTTCTTC; CDR3: CASSYKREGEQFF
J: TRBJ1-2; size: few; D: NA; V: TRBV4-1; DNA: TGCGCCAGCAGCCCTGGGGGGGTCCCGAGGGGCTACACCTTC; CDR3: CASSPGGVPRGYTF
J: TRBJ2-5; size: NA; D: TRBD2; V: TRBV7-9; DNA: TGTGCCACCGGGGGGGAGACCCAGTACTTC; CDR3: CATGGETQYF
J: TRBJ2-4; size: NA; D: NA; V: TRBV28; DNA: TGTGCCAGCAGTCCCTCTGTCCGCCTTACTGTGAACATTCAGTACTTC; CDR3: CASSPSVRLTVNIQYF
J: TRBJ1-2; size: NA; D: NA; V: TRBV29-1; DNA: TGCAGCGTTGAAGAAACCAGGATCTATGGCTACACCTTC; CDR3: CSVEETRIYGYTF